This TCR beta chain emerged from a study of CD8 T cells in ankylosing spondylitis. Whole-study findings and limits: Within ankylosing spondylitis blood, a TCR beta motif made up of several highly homologous variants appeared to be characteristic.

This clonotype was observed many times. The antigen remains undetermined. There are 15 residues in the CDR3. Germline V lookup: CDR1 SGHVS, CDR2 FQNEAQ. V was cut by 5 bases and J by 0 bases, with 13 bases left in between. Each TCR beta library was made by quantitative 5'-RACE that incorporated molecular barcodes. TCRdb analysed the 5' RACE reads with MiXCR anew, one entry per CDR3 protein. The repertoire holds 150,000 or so distinct CDR3 sequences, approximately 9% seen once, with roughly 16% in the top ten. This receptor was obtained from a female donor with ankylosing spondylitis or in good health (not recorded which). The sequenced sample was blood, either unsorted or a sorted T cell fraction (not recorded which). The V and J genes are TRBV7-8 and TRBJ1-1; D is uncertain. CDR3 residues: CASSAPGRLNTEAFF. The CDR3 nucleotides read TGTGCCAGCAGCGCCCCCGGACGGTTGAACACTGAAGCTTTCTTT.